The 14 T cell receptor beta chains in this list originate from one sample, sequenced in a study of cytomegalovirus exposure and HLA in healthy donors. Produced via immunoSEQ multiplex PCR; TCRdb's table is partial and in-frame only. The sample has about 350,000 clones, roughly nine tenths seen once. The sequenced material came from PBMCs. Receptors were obtained from a woman in her twenties or thirties in good health and CMV-seropositive.

CDR3 protein: CASRWEGTSNYGYTF. In DNA form, the CDR3 reads TGTGCCAGCCGGTGGGAAGGGACTTCTAACTATGGCTACACCTTC. J is TRBJ1-2 and V is TRBV13; D may be TRBD1 (5 bases). Germline V gives CDR1 PRHDT, CDR2 FYEKMQ (reference sequence). The V gene lost 8 bases and the J gene lost 0 bases, with 16 bases spanning the gap. CDR3 length: 15 residues.

The gene calls are TRBV30 and TRBJ1-1; no definite D call. CDR3 length: 11 residues. V lost 7 bases to trimming and J lost 8 bases, with 14 bases between them. Germline V gives CDR1 GTSNPN, CDR2 SVGIG (reference sequence). The CDR3 coding sequence is TGTGCCTACACGATGTTGGGCGAAGCTTTCTTT. Protein: CAYTMLGEAFF.

This chain joins TRBV28 and TRBJ1-2, with D uncertain. Germline CDR1 is MDHEN and CDR2 is SYDVKM. This CDR3 is 14 amino acids long. Trimming stripped 1 base from V and 2 bases from J, with 8 bases between. This CDR3 reads CASSLLGRNYGYTF. CDR3 coding DNA: TGTGCCAGCAGTTTATTGGGCAGAAACTATGGCTACACCTTC.

The rearrangement links TRBV27 to TRBJ1-2, with 8 nucleotides matching TRBD1. The CDR3 totals 16 residues. V was clipped by 5 bases and J by 2 bases; unmatched bases: 10. Germline CDR1 is MNHEY and CDR2 is SMNVEV (reference sequence). CDR3 nucleotide sequence: TGTGCCAGCAGTCTAGCCAGGGACAGGATAAACTATGGCTACACCTTC. It translates to CASSLARDRINYGYTF.

The chain carries TRBV20-1 and TRBJ1-5, with D unresolved. The V and J ends lost 0 bases and 8 bases respectively, with 5 bases between them. The CDR3 consists of 11 residues. The germline V gene has CDR1 DFQATT and CDR2 SNEGSKA (reference sequence). The chain's CDR3 is CSARDSEPQHF. In nucleotides, the CDR3 is TGCAGTGCTAGAGATTCGGAGCCCCAGCATTTT.

The rearrangement uses TRBV28 and TRBJ2-5; D might be TRBD1 (5 bases). Trimming pared 2 bases from V and 4 bases from J, leaving 8 bases between. In germline, CDR1 is MDHEN, CDR2 SYDVKM. The CDR3 spans 13 residues. The CDR3 spells CASSLRGGETQYF. The DNA of the CDR3 is TGTGCCAGCAGTTTAAGGGGTGGAGAGACCCAGTACTTC.

This clone was recorded only once. V gene TRBV7-9 combines with J gene TRBJ1-1; no firm D call. In germline, CDR1 is SEHNR, CDR2 FQNEAQ (reference sequence). The CDR3 has 13 residues. Trimming stripped 4 bases from V and 5 bases from J, with 11 bases between. The CDR3 DNA reads as TGTGCCAGCAGCTCAAGCGTTGGTACTGAAGCTTTCTTT. This gives the protein CASSSSVGTEAFF.

The V gene is TRBV7-2, the J gene TRBJ2-3; tentatively, D is TRBD1 or TRBD2 (5 bases each). Trimming pared 2 bases from V and 6 bases from J, leaving 12 bases between. The CDR3 is made up of 14 amino acids. Germline lookup yields CDR1 SGHTA and CDR2 FQGNSA. The CDR3 nucleotides read TGTGCCAGCAGCTTAAGGGGACCTATTGATACGCAGTATTTT. Translated, it gives CASSLRGPIDTQYF.

The J gene is TRBJ2-7, the V gene TRBV4-2; no firm D call. V lost 6 bases and J 2 bases, leaving 14 bases between the germline ends. There are 14 residues in the CDR3. Germline lookup yields CDR1 LGHNA and CDR2 YNFKEQ. CDR3 amino acids: CASRPTRLAYEQYF. Written as DNA, the CDR3 is TGTGCCAGCAGACCCACCAGGTTGGCCTACGAGCAGTACTTC.

This chain connects TRBV5-4 to TRBJ1-1; no reliable D call. Germline V gives CDR1 SGHNT, CDR2 YYREEE (reference sequence). The CDR3 length is 12 residues. The ends were cut back, 4 bases at V and 8 bases at J, with 12 bases in the middle. Here the CDR3 DNA reads TGTGCCAGCAGCATCCCGGCAGGCGAAGCTTTCTTT. Translating gives CASSIPAGEAFF.

V gene TRBV7-2 combines with J gene TRBJ2-3, with 9 bases that match TRBD2. Germline trimming cut 2 bases from V and 1 base from J; bases unmatched to any gene: 1. The CDR3 consists of 15 residues. Germline lookup yields CDR1 SGHTA and CDR2 FQGNSA. As DNA, the CDR3 is TGTGCCAGCAGCTTAAGACTAGCGGGCACAGATACGCAGTATTTT. It codes for CASSLRLAGTDTQYF.

The rearrangement links TRBV5-1 to TRBJ1-3; no clear D. Deletions cut 0 bases from V and 0 bases from J, with 4 bases between. There are 14 residues in the CDR3. Germline CDR1 is SGHRS and CDR2 is YFSETQ. The CDR3 sequence: CASSLANSGNTIYF. In DNA form, the CDR3 reads TGCGCCAGCAGCTTGGCAAACTCTGGAAACACCATATATTTT.

The chain uses TRBV6-1 and TRBJ2-7, with a tentative D call TRBD2 (5 bases). The CDR3 has 18 residues. V was pared by 4 bases and J by 5 bases, with 27 bases between. CDR1 and CDR2 from the germline V gene are MNHNS and SASEGT. In DNA form, the CDR3 reads TGTGCCAGCAGTGCGGTACTCCCTCTAGCATCTTCTGACCACGAGCAGTACTTC. Its translation is CASSAVLPLASSDHEQYF.

The chain couples TRBV30 to TRBJ2-7, with a tentative D call TRBD1 (6 bases). The CDR3 totals 13 residues. V was clipped by 0 bases and J by 2 bases, with 8 bases between them. In germline, CDR1 is GTSNPN, CDR2 SVGIG (reference sequence). The CDR3 region is CAWSVGQTYEQYF. The CDR3 DNA reads as TGTGCCTGGAGTGTAGGACAGACCTACGAGCAGTACTTC.